This is a list of T cell receptor beta chains from one sample in a study of post-analysis software for immune sequencing data. MiXCR, run by TCRdb on the PCR reads, gives a single entry per CDR3 protein. Here the sample spans 350,000 to 500,000 distinct CDR3 sequences, over 30% being singletons. Source material: blood. The receptors originated from a girl aged 2 to 9 with multiple sclerosis. Each CDR3 is given with its conserved first and last residue. The D gene is left open where the match is weak. Clone size is given for some rows only: seen once, a few or many times, or a class if the clone is expanded.

size: once
J: TRBJ2-5
V: TRBV5-1
D: TRBD2
DNA: TGCGCCAGCAGCTTCGGGGGAGGGCCAGGTGAGACCCAGTACTTC
CDR3: CASSFGGGPGETQYF

size: NA
J: TRBJ2-7
V: TRBV6-5
D: NA
DNA: TGTGCCAGCAGTTACAGTACTTTGGGGAACGAGCAGTACTTC
CDR3: CASSYSTLGNEQYF

size: NA
J: TRBJ2-1
V: TRBV5-1
D: TRBD1
DNA: TGCGCCAGCAGAGTCGGACAGGGGTACAATGAGCAGTTCTTC
CDR3: CASRVGQGYNEQFF

size: few
J: TRBJ2-3
V: TRBV11-2
D: NA
DNA: TGTGCCAGCAGGGCAGGGAGCAACACAGATACGCAGTATTTT
CDR3: CASRAGSNTDTQYF

size: few
J: TRBJ1-2
V: TRBV7-9
D: NA
DNA: TGTGCCAGCAGCTTTGGACAGACCTATGGCTACACCTTC
CDR3: CASSFGQTYGYTF

size: NA
J: TRBJ2-5
V: TRBV6-5
D: NA
DNA: TGTGCCAGCAGCCGGACAGAGATCCAAGAGACCCAGTACTTC
CDR3: CASSRTEIQETQYF

size: NA
J: TRBJ1-5
V: TRBV7-9
D: TRBD1
DNA: TGTGCCAGCAGCATAGGGACAGGGGACAATCAGCCCCAGCATTTT
CDR3: CASSIGTGDNQPQHF

size: NA
J: TRBJ1-5
V: TRBV11-2
D: TRBD1
DNA: TGTGCCAGCAAGGGGACAGATCAGCCCCAGCATTTT
CDR3: CASKGTDQPQHF

size: NA
J: TRBJ2-7
V: TRBV7-8
D: NA
DNA: TGTGCCAGCAGCTTAGCGCCGCACAGGATGATGGAAATCGTCGGGGACTACGAGCAGTACTTC
CDR3: CASSLAPHRMMEIVGDYEQYF

size: few
J: TRBJ2-7
V: TRBV10-3
D: NA
DNA: TGTGCCATCAGTGAAGCCGGGACCAAGTACGAGCAGTACTTC
CDR3: CAISEAGTKYEQYF

size: NA
J: TRBJ1-1
V: TRBV10-3
D: TRBD1
DNA: TGTGCCATCAGGGAGGGACAGGGAGCGACTGAAGCTTTCTTT
CDR3: CAIREGQGATEAFF